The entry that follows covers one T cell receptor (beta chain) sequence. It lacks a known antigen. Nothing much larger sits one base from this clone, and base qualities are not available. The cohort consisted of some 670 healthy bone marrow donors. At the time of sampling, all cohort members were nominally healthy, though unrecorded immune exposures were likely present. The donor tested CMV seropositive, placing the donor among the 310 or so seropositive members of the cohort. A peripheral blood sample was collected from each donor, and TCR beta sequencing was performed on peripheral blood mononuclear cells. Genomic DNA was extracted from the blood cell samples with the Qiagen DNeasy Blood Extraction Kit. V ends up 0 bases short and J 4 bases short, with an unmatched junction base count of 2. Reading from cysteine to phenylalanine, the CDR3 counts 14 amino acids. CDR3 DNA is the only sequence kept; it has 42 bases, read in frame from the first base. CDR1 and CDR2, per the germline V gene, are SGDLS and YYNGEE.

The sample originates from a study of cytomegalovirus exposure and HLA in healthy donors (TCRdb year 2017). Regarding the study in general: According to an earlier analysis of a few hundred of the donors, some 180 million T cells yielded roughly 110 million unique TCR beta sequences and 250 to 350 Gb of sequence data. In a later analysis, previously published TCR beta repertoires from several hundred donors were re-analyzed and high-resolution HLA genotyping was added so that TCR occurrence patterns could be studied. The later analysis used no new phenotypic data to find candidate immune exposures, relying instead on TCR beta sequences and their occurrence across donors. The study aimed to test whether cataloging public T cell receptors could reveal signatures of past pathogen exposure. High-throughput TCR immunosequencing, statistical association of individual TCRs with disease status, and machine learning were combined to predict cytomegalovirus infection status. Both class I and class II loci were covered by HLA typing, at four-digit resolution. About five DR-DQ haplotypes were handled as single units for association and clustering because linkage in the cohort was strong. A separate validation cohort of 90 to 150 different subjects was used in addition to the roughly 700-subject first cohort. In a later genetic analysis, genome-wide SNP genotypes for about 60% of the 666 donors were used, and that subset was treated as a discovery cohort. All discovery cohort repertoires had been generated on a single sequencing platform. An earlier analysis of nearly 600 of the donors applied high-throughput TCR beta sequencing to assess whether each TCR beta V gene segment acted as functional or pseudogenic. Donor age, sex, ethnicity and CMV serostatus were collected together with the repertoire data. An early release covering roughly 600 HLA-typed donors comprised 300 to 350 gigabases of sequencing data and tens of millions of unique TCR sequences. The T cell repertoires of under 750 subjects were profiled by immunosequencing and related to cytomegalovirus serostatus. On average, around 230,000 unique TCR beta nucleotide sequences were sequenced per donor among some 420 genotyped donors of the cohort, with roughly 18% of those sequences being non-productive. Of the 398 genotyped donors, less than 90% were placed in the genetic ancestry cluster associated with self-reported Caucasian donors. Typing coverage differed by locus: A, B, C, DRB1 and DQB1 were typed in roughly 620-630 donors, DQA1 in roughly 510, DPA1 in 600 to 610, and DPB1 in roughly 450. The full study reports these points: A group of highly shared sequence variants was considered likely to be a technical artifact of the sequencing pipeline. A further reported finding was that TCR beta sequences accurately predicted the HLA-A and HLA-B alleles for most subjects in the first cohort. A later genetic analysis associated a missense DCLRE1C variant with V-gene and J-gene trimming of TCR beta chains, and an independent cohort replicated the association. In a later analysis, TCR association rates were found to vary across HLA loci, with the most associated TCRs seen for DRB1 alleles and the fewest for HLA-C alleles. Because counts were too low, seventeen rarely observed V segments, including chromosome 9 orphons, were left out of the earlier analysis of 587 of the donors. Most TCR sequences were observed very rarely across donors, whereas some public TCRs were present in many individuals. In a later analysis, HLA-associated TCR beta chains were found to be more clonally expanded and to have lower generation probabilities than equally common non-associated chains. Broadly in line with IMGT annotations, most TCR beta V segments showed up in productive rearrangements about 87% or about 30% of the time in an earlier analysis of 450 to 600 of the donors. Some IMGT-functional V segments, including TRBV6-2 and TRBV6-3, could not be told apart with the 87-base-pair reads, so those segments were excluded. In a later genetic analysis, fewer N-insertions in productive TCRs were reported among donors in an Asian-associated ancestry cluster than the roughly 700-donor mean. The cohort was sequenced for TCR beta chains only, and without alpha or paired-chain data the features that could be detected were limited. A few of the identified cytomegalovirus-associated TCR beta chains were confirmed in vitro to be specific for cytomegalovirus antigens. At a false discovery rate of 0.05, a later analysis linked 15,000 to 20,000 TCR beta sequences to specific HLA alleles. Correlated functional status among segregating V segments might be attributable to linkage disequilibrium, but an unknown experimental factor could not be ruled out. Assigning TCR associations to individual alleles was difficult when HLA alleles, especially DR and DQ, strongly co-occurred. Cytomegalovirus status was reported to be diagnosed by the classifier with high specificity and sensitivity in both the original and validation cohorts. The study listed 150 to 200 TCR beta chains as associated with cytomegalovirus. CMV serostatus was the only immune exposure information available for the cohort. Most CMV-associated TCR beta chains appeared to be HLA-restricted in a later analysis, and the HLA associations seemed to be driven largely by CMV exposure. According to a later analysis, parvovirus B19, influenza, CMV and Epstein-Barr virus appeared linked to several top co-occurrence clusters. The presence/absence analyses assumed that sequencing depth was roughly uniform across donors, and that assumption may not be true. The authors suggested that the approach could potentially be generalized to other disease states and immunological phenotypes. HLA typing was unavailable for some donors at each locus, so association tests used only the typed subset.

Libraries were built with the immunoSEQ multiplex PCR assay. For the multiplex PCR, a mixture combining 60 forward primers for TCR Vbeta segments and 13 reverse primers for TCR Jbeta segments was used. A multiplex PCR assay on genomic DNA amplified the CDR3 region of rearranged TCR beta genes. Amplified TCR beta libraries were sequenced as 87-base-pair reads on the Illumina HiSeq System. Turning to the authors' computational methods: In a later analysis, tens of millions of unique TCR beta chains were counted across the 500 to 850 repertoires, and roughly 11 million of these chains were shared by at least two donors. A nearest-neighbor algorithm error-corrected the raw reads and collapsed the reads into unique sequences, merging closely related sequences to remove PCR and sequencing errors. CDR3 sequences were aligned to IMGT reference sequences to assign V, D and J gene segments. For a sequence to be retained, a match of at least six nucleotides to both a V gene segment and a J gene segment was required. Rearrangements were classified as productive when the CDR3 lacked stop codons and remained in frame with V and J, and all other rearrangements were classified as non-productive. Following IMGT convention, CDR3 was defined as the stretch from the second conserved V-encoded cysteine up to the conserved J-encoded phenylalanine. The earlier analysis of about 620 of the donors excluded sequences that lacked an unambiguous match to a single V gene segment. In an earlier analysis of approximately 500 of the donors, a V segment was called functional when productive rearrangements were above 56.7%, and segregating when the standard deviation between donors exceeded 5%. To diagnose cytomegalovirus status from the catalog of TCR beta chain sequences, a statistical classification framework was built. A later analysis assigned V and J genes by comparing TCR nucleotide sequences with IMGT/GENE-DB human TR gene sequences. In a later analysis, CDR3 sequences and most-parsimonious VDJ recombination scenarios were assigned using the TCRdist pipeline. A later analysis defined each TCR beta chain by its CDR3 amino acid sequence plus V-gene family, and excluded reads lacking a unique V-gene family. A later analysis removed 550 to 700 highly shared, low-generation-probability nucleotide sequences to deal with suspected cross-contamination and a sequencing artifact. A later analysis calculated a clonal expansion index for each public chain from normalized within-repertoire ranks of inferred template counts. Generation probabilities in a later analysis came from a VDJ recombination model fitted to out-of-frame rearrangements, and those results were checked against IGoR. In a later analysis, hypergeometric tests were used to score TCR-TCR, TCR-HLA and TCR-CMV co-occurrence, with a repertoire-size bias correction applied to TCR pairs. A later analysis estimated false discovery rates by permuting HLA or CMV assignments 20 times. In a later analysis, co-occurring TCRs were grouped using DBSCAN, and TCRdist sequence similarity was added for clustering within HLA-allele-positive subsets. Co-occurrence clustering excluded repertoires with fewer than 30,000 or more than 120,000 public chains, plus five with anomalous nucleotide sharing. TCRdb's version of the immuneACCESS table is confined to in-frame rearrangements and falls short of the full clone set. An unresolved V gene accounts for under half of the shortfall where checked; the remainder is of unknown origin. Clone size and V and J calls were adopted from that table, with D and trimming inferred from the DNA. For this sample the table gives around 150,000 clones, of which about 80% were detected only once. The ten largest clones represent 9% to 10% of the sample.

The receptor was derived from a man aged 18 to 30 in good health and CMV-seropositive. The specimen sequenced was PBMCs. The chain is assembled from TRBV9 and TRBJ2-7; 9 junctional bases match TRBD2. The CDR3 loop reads CASSVDSGRYEQYF. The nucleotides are TGTGCCAGCAGCGTAGATAGCGGGAGATACGAGCAGTACTTC.